This T cell receptor (beta chain) appears in the sequencing data of a study of a mutant IDH1 vaccine in newly diagnosed glioma. This CDR3 comprises 15 residues. Trimming removed 6 bases at V and 5 bases at J, with 14 bases between. Germline V lookup: CDR1 WSHSY, CDR2 SAAADI. The data were produced by immunoSEQ multiplex PCR, yet TCRdb's version contains in-frame clones alone and is incomplete. Among about 88,000 clones listed, roughly 87% were seen once. This sample's time point: baseline, week 1 (first vaccination visit). Documented treatment: pre-vaccination baseline after standard-of-care therapy. The specimen comprised PBMCs, sampled from a glioma patient treated with radiotherapy, temozolomide or both. The V call is TRBV10-2, the J call TRBJ1-6; no definite D call. This sequence was found in a man in his forties with glioma. Some clones in this sample may be carry-over from other donors' samples. CDR3 sequence reads: CASRTLGDDNSPLHF. CDR3 bases: TGCGCCAGCAGGACCCTCGGCGACGATAATTCACCCCTCCACTTT.